This is a list of T cell receptor beta chains from one sample in a study of blood T cell repertoires in COVID-19. The repertoire was sequenced with immunoSEQ multiplex PCR; TCRdb's copy has only in-frame clones and lacks some. The sample includes around 270,000 clones, about 88% of them seen just once. Specimen: peripheral blood. Receptor source: a man aged 55 to 70 who had recovered from COVID-19. The CDR3 runs from the conserved cysteine through the conserved F or W.

>TRBV5-1|TRBJ1-2
CASSLGHPNGYTF
>TRBV6-6|TRBJ1-5
CASSYITGAPNQPQHF
>TRBV6-5|TRBJ2-3
CASSEPGTDTQYF
>TRBV18|TRBJ1-1
CASSNRVNTEAFF
>TRBV10-3|TRBJ2-1
CAIRNREGTYNEQFF
>TRBV5-4|TRBJ1-1
CASSLAGGNEAFF
>TRBV19|TRBJ1-5
CASSIDSRGRPQHF
>TRBV3-1/TRBV3-2|TRBJ1-2
CASSQTTWWGYTF
>TRBV4-1|TRBJ1-4
CASSQGQGTANEKLFF
>TRBV11-2|TRBJ2-1
CASSLIQGSEQFF
>TRBV2|TRBJ2-3
CASSGDRVKETQYF
>TRBV9|TRBJ2-3
CASSDPLGLGTDTQYF
>TRBV5-4|TRBJ1-2
CASSLGDEDYGYTF
>TRBV15|TRBJ2-7
CATSRSGLIYEQYF
>TRBV6-1|TRBJ2-7
CASSDHRQVF
>TRBV7-2|TRBJ2-1
CASSSSGNSYNEQFF
>TRBV5-6|TRBJ2-2
CASSLLAGGRHGELFF
>TRBV11-1|TRBJ1-2
CASSSQANYGYTF
>TRBV9|TRBJ2-7
CASSKTQGHEQYF
>TRBV6-6|TRBJ2-7
CASSYRDSPYEQYF
>TRBV3-1/TRBV3-2|TRBJ2-1
CASSPEGSFYNEQFF
>TRBV6-5|TRBJ1-4
CASSYSGAGEKLFF
>TRBV5-1|TRBJ2-2
CASSSIPQGLSNTGELFF
>TRBV2|TRBJ1-2
CASSDRASNYGYTF
>TRBV18|TRBJ2-7
CASSPGLAGGYEQYF
>TRBV7-2|TRBJ2-5
CASSLYQETQYF
>TRBV14|TRBJ2-3
CASSQVDAPGADTQYF
>TRBV4-1|TRBJ2-2
CASSQGDSWGELFF